This TCR beta chain comes out of a study of T cell responses to AZD1222 COVID-19 vaccine. Findings and caveats of the study: Only a handful of individuals given AZD1222 were seropositive at baseline. In a largely white British group with more females than males, clonal diversity was possibly underestimated.

The CDR3 is 13 residues long. The junction had 6 bases not matched to a gene; V was cut back by 6 bases and J by 5 bases. Germline loops: CDR1 WSHSY, CDR2 SAAADI. This clone showed up just a few times. No antigen is known for it. TCRdb keeps only in-frame clones here, not all; method: immunoSEQ multiplex PCR. This sample has about 120,000 clones, with approximately 86% found just once. V gene TRBV10-2 combines with J gene TRBJ1-2, with TRBD1 identical over 7 bases. The sample was peripheral blood, taken 28 days after the second AZD1222 dose. The receptor was isolated from an adult who received the AZD1222 COVID-19 vaccine. Here the CDR3 DNA reads TGCGCCAGCAGAGGAGGGACAGATTATGGCTACACCTTC. It specifies CASRGGTDYGYTF.